This T cell receptor beta chain was captured in a study of blood T cells in healthy people across ages. A J-beta primer mix and a sample-barcoded 5' primer were used in a second PCR of roughly 6 to 12 cycles. MiXCR, run by TCRdb on the 5' RACE reads, gives a single entry per CDR3 protein. The repertoire consists of about 970,000 distinct CDR3 sequences, with around 54% occurring once and the leading ten covering 20% to 25%. The sequence was collected from a woman in her sixties or seventies in good health. Material for sequencing was blood.

CDR3 sequence (DNA): TGTGCCAGCACAATCGGGACAGCCTTTGCCTACGAGCAGTACTTC. Residues: CASTIGTAFAYEQYF. The chain links TRBV28 to TRBJ2-7; 7 bases fit TRBD1. There are 15 residues in the CDR3. CDR1 is MDHEN and CDR2 is SYDVKM in the germline V gene. V lost 7 bases to trimming and J lost 2 bases; unmatched junction nucleotides: 11. Using reference TRBV28 and TRBJ2-7 for the parts outside the CDR3, the full variable domain is DVKVTQSSRYLVKRTGEKVFLECVQDMDHENMFWYRQDPGLGLRLIYFSYDVKMKEKGDIPEGYSVSREKKERFSLILESASTNQTSMYLCASTIGTAFAYEQYFGPGTRLTVT.